Given below is one T cell receptor (beta chain) in context. This record comes from a study of cytomegalovirus exposure and HLA in healthy donors. Use of 60 Vbeta and 13 Jbeta primers characterized the PCR. Assay used: immunoSEQ multiplex PCR; TCRdb lists only in-frame clones, some missing. Recorded for this sample: 150,000 or so clones. This CDR3 region has 13 residues. The junction had 7 bases not matched to a gene; V was cut back by 5 bases and J by 7 bases. Germline CDR1 and CDR2: PRHDT and FYEKMQ (reference sequence). J is TRBJ1-2 and V is TRBV13, with 7 positions matching TRBD1. Sequenced sample: PBMCs. The clonotype comes from a man aged 18 to 29 in good health and CMV-seronegative. The CDR3 DNA reads TGTGCCAGCAGCAATCTTGGGACAGCTGGCTACACCTTC. Its translation: CASSNLGTAGYTF.